This entry features one T cell receptor beta chain sequence. Per the original data handling: Amplified reference gene primers provided the basis for estimating nucleated cell counts. Clones were read by immunoSEQ multiplex PCR, and TCRdb kept only the in-frame ones, dropping some. V and J calls and clone size are those listed in that table; D and trimming were worked out from the DNA. The sample contains 200,000 to 250,000 clones, roughly 90% of which appear only once. The data belong to a study of blood T cell repertoires in COVID-19. Overall study: Nucleic acid was either cDNA or gDNA, and it came from T cells, B-cell-depleted T cells, or PBMCs.

Trimming pared 4 bases from V and 3 bases from J, leaving 7 bases between. This CDR3 is 12 amino acids long. The sequence came from a woman aged 35 to 49 with acute COVID-19. V is TRBV12-3 or TRBV12-4 and J is TRBJ2-7; D unresolved. The sequenced sample consisted of PBMCs or T cells enriched from blood (not recorded which). As DNA, the CDR3 is TGTGCCAGCAGTTATATATTCTACGAGCAGTACTTC. This gives the protein CASSYIFYEQYF.